A selection of T cell receptor beta chains follows, all from one sample in a study of shared clonotypes between healthy human individuals. Sequenced by immunoSEQ multiplex PCR; TCRdb stores in-frame clones only, minus some. The sample has roughly 1,600,000 clones, 98% seen once. Sequences were obtained from naive CD4+ T cells sorted from blood. The source of these receptors is a man aged 25-40 years in good health. The CDR3 runs from the conserved cysteine through the conserved F or W. D genes are given only for firm matches. Clone size is stated in some rows and not others, as once, few, many or a class when expanded.

CASSSRDRGDEKLFF | TGTGCCAGCAGCTCCCGGGACAGGGGTGATGAAAAACTGTTTTTT | TRBD1 | TRBJ1-4 | TRBV5-6 | -
CASSQGLATGTDTQYF | TGTGCCAGCAGCCAAGGACTAGCGACGGGCACAGATACGCAGTATTTT | TRBD2 | TRBJ2-3 | TRBV14 | -
CASSGLPHSKAYYGYTF | TGTGCCAGCAGCGGGCTTCCCCACAGCAAAGCCTACTATGGCTACACCTTC | - | TRBJ1-2 | TRBV9 | -
CASSPTTGLNYGYTF | TGTGCCAGCAGCCCAACGACAGGGTTGAACTATGGCTACACCTTC | TRBD1 | TRBJ1-2 | TRBV13 | once
CASSYRATGSQPQHF | TGTGCCAGCAGTTACCGGGCGACAGGGAGTCAGCCCCAGCATTTT | TRBD1 | TRBJ1-5 | TRBV6-5 | -
CASSVGVNTGELFF | TGCGCCAGCAGTGTTGGCGTTAACACCGGGGAGCTGTTTTTT | - | TRBJ2-2 | TRBV10-1 | -
CASRLADPGLAGPQETQYF | TGTGCAAGTCGCTTAGCGGACCCGGGACTAGCGGGGCCGCAAGAGACCCAGTACTTC | - | TRBJ2-5 | TRBV12-2 | -
CASSLGGLAAYEQYF | TGTGCCAGCAGCTTAGGGGGACTAGCGGCCTACGAGCAGTACTTC | TRBD2 | TRBJ2-7 | TRBV13 | -
CARSLSADAQETQYF | TGTGCCAGAAGCTTGTCCGCGGATGCCCAAGAGACCCAGTACTTC | - | TRBJ2-5 | TRBV5-3 | -
CASSAATGSAAAIGF | TGTGCCAGCAGTGCCGCCACAGGGAGCGCTGCTGCAATTGGCTTT | - | TRBJ1-4 | TRBV2 | -
CASSLARTGGEQFF | TGTGCCAGCAGCTTAGCGCGGACAGGGGGTGAGCAGTTCTTC | TRBD1 | TRBJ2-1 | TRBV7-6 | -
CASSALAGSGLGQFF | TGTGCCAGCAGCGCGTTAGCGGGAAGCGGATTAGGGCAGTTCTTC | TRBD2 | TRBJ2-1 | TRBV9 | once
CASGRDRPNEQYF | TGTGCCAGCGGCCGGGACAGGCCCAACGAGCAGTACTTC | TRBD1 | TRBJ2-7 | TRBV27 | -
CASSLYGRLLGSSYEQYF | TGTGCCAGCAGTTTATATGGGCGCCTGCTGGGGAGCAGCTACGAGCAGTACTTC | - | TRBJ2-7 | TRBV28 | -
CASSLGLAGVLPPETQYF | TGCGCCAGCAGCTTAGGACTAGCGGGAGTGCTTCCTCCAGAGACCCAGTACTTC | TRBD2 | TRBJ2-5 | TRBV5-1 | -
CSAPIETQYF | TGCAGTGCCCCGATCGAGACCCAGTACTTC | - | TRBJ2-5 | TRBV20-1 | -
CASSSPRTSGVIDEQYF | TGTGCCAGCAGTTCCCCGAGGACTAGCGGGGTAATTGACGAGCAGTACTTC | TRBD2 | TRBJ2-7 | TRBV28 | -
CASSLAGNSNQPQHF | TGTGCCAGCAGCTTGGCAGGGAATAGCAATCAGCCCCAGCATTTT | - | TRBJ1-5 | TRBV5-8 | -
CASSSPGTGTYEQYF | TGTGCCAGCAGCTCCCCCGGGACAGGGACCTACGAGCAGTACTTC | TRBD1 | TRBJ2-7 | TRBV5-4 | -
CASSLTQVNTGELFF | TGTGCCAGCAGCTTAACACAGGTTAACACCGGGGAGCTGTTTTTT | - | TRBJ2-2 | TRBV7-2 | once
CASSFGTDYEQYF | TGTGCCAGCAGTTTCGGGACAGACTACGAGCAGTACTTC | TRBD1 | TRBJ2-7 | TRBV28 | -
CASSPYSNQPQHF | TGTGCCAGCTCACCCTATAGCAATCAGCCCCAGCATTTT | - | TRBJ1-5 | TRBV18 | -
CASSPDQREENEQFF | TGTGCCAGCAGCCCGGACCAGCGGGAGGAAAATGAGCAGTTCTTC | TRBD2 | TRBJ2-1 | TRBV14 | -
CATSRDREAFF | TGTGCCACCAGCAGAGATCGGGAAGCTTTCTTT | - | TRBJ1-1 | TRBV15 | once